What follows describes a single T cell receptor (beta chain). This sample stems from a study of shared clonotypes between healthy human individuals. Produced via immunoSEQ multiplex PCR; TCRdb's table is partial and in-frame only. Of over a million clones listed, about four fifths are singletons. Trimming took off 1 base at V and 4 bases at J, with 22 bases between the two ends. CDR3 length: 18 residues. Germline loops: CDR1 MGHRA, CDR2 YSYEKL. The specimen sequenced was memory CD4+ T cells from PBMCs. As to subset: CD45RA-negative fraction. The V gene is TRBV4-1, the J gene TRBJ1-2; D possibly corresponds to TRBD1 (6 bases). This receptor was identified in a man aged 18 to 35 in good health. Some clones in this sample may be carry-over from other donors' samples. The CDR3 loop is CASSQGVDWRGIGYGYTF. DNA for the CDR3: TGCGCCAGCAGCCAAGGGGTAGATTGGAGGGGGATAGGCTATGGCTACACCTTC.